The rows below give T cell receptor beta chains drawn from one sample of a study of blood T cells in healthy people across ages. MiXCR, run by TCRdb on the 5' RACE reads, gives a single entry per CDR3 protein. Of around 800,000 distinct CDR3 sequences in the sample, roughly 46% were seen once. The sample was blood. Receptor source: a man older than 75 in good health. Both conserved end residues are part of each CDR3. The D gene is left open where the match is weak. Rows give clone size only sometimes, using once, few, many, or a class for an expanded clone.

-	TRBJ2-7	TRBV5-1	-	17	CASSLEMVVTGSYEQYF	TGCGCCAGCAGCCTTGAAATGGTCGTGACAGGATCCTACGAGCAGTACTTC
TRBD1	TRBJ2-1	TRBV7-2	many	14	CASSLETGADEQFF	TGTGCCAGCAGCTTAGAGACAGGGGCGGATGAGCAGTTCTTC
TRBD1	TRBJ2-5	TRBV11-3	-	15	CASSSETGGQETQYF	TGTGCCAGCAGCTCCGAAACAGGGGGCCAAGAGACCCAGTACTTC
-	TRBJ1-4	TRBV20-1	-	14	CSARMAATNEKLFF	TGCAGTGCTAGAATGGCGGCAACTAATGAAAAACTGTTTTTT
-	TRBJ1-5	TRBV6-1	few	15	CASSDGQFMNQPQHF	TGTGCCAGCAGTGACGGACAGTTCATGAATCAGCCCCAGCATTTT
-	TRBJ2-1	TRBV11-2	-	13	CASSLVRAYKQFF	TGTGCCAGCAGCTTAGTCAGGGCTTATAAGCAGTTCTTC
-	TRBJ2-7	TRBV2	-	15	CASSEGRQVSYEQYF	TGTGCCAGCAGTGAGGGGAGACAGGTGTCCTACGAGCAGTACTTC
-	TRBJ2-5	TRBV6-2/TRBV6-3	-	15	CASSPTLRIQETQYF	TGTGCCAGCAGTCCAACCTTACGTATCCAAGAGACCCAGTACTTC
-	TRBJ1-1	TRBV4-1	-	19	CASSQDSFVVGTRGTEAFF	TGCGCCAGCAGCCAAGATTCTTTTGTGGTCGGGACTCGGGGAACTGAAGCTTTCTTT
TRBD1	TRBJ1-3	TRBV7-2	-	18	CASSLSGGGQGPGNTIYF	TGTGCCAGCAGCTTAAGTGGGGGGGGACAGGGCCCAGGAAACACCATATATTTT
TRBD1	TRBJ2-7	TRBV18	few	14	CASSPRDSPYEQYF	TGTGCCAGCTCACCAAGGGACAGTCCCTACGAGCAGTACTTC
-	TRBJ2-7	TRBV28	-	17	CASSLSLLVQTLHEQYF	TGTGCCAGCAGTTTATCTCTGCTGGTACAGACTCTCCACGAGCAGTACTTC
-	TRBJ2-7	TRBV7-6	once	16	CASSPRGSNPSYEQYF	TGTGCCAGCAGCCCCAGGGGCAGTAACCCGTCTTACGAGCAGTACTTC
TRBD2	TRBJ2-7	TRBV12-3/TRBV12-4	-	17	CASSFGGLAGTNNEQYF	TGTGCCAGCAGTTTTGGCGGGCTAGCGGGAACCAACAATGAGCAGTACTTC
-	TRBJ2-3	TRBV14	-	17	CASSQTPSESSTDTQYF	TGTGCCAGCAGCCAAACCCCGTCCGAGAGTAGCACAGATACGCAGTATTTT
-	TRBJ2-1	TRBV7-2	many	12	CASSLSGNEQFF	TGTGCCAGCAGCTTATCCGGGAATGAGCAGTTCTTC
TRBD1	TRBJ1-6	TRBV28	-	17	CAAAGARDRNDNSPLHF	TGTGCCGCAGCTGGCGCCCGGGACAGAAATGATAATTCACCCCTCCACTTT
TRBD2	TRBJ2-7	TRBV25-1	few	15	CASTKQGGSGFEQYF	TGTGCCAGCACTAAACAAGGCGGGAGTGGCTTCGAGCAGTACTTC
-	TRBJ2-5	TRBV13	-	15	CASTLRTRASETQYF	TGTGCCAGTACCCTTAGGACAAGGGCTTCAGAGACCCAGTACTTC
TRBD2	TRBJ2-7	TRBV6-6	many	15	CASGSSGRLTYEQYF	TGTGCCAGCGGCTCTAGCGGGAGGCTAACCTACGAGCAGTACTTC
TRBD1	TRBJ1-2	TRBV20-1	few	14	CSANPGTVNYGYTF	TGCAGTGCAAACCCCGGGACAGTAAACTATGGCTACACCTTC
TRBD1	TRBJ1-1	TRBV10-3	-	14	CAIGAGTGDTEAFF	TGTGCCATCGGTGCCGGGACAGGGGACACTGAAGCTTTCTTT
TRBD1	TRBJ2-3	TRBV20-1	-	17	CSANGQGVTPSTDTQYF	TGCAGTGCTAACGGACAGGGGGTTACCCCTAGCACAGATACGCAGTATTTT
-	TRBJ2-1	TRBV24-1	few	13	CATSDLQGREQFF	TGTGCCACCAGTGATTTACAGGGCCGTGAGCAGTTCTTC
-	TRBJ2-7	TRBV21-1	few	15	CASSKGYSSLYEQYF	TGTGCCAGCAGCAAGGGTTATTCTTCCCTCTACGAGCAGTACTTC
TRBD2	TRBJ2-5	TRBV20-1	-	14	CSASRRAGVETQYF	TGCAGTGCTAGCCGACGAGCGGGAGTGGAGACCCAGTACTTC
-	TRBJ1-6	TRBV4-3	-	16	CASSQDGSPYNSPLHF	TGCGCCAGCAGCCAAGACGGGAGTCCCTATAATTCACCCCTCCACTTT
-	TRBJ2-5	TRBV28	few	13	CASSLVQGGTQYF	TGTGCCAGCAGTTTAGTGCAGGGAGGGACCCAGTACTTC
TRBD2	TRBJ2-1	TRBV28	few	15	CASLPGTSGYNEQFF	TGTGCCAGCCTACCTGGGACTAGCGGCTACAATGAGCAGTTCTTC
TRBD2	TRBJ2-5	TRBV29-1	few	13	CSVVAGGWETQYF	TGCAGCGTCGTAGCGGGAGGGTGGGAGACCCAGTACTTC
TRBD2	TRBJ2-7	TRBV6-5	-	14	CASGLSGSYHEQYF	TGTGCCAGCGGTCTTAGCGGGAGTTACCACGAGCAGTACTTC